This entry lists 5 T cell receptor beta chains sequenced from one sample in a study of shared clonotypes between healthy human individuals. CD45RO-negative cells were positively selected for CCR7, leaving out terminally differentiated effector memory CD45RA+ cells. The method was immunoSEQ multiplex PCR; TCRdb's version includes in-frame clones alone and lacks a portion of them. The sample consists of hundreds of thousands of clones, approximately 96% of them appearing once. The sample was naive CD8+ T cells sorted from blood. Receptors originate from a woman in her 30s in good health.

CDR3 nucleotide sequence: TGTGCCAGCAGCTTAAGGACAGGTTCCACAGATACGCAGTATTTT. It yields the protein CASSLRTGSTDTQYF. The V gene is TRBV7-2, the J gene TRBJ2-3; TRBD1 matches at 7 bases. The CDR3 is 15 residues long. With V trimmed by 2 bases and J by 2 bases, 4 bases remained unmatched. Germline values: CDR1 SGHTA, CDR2 FQGNSA.

The rearrangement joins TRBV27 to TRBJ1-1; 7 nucleotides match TRBD1. This CDR3 spans 15 amino acids. V lost 8 bases, J lost 4 bases, and 13 bases stayed unmatched. Looked up from germline, CDR1 is MNHEY and CDR2 is SMNVEV (reference sequence). The CDR3 loop is CASSPLTGLGTEAFF. CDR3 DNA: TGTGCCAGCTCCCCACTGACAGGGCTCGGCACTGAAGCTTTCTTT.

The chain uses TRBV19 and TRBJ2-7, with a possible D match to TRBD2 (6 bases). CDR3 length equals 15 residues. Trimming removed 1 base at V and 4 bases at J, with 14 bases between. Germline V gene sequence: CDR1 LNHDA, CDR2 SQIVND (reference sequence). CDR3 sequence reads: CASSIAPGGKYEQYF. In DNA, the CDR3 is TGTGCCAGTAGTATAGCCCCTGGGGGGAAGTACGAGCAGTACTTC. The whole variable domain, remainder taken from reference TRBV19 and TRBJ2-7, is DGGITQSPKYLFRKEGQNVTLSCEQNLNHDAMYWYRQDPGQGLRLIYYSQIVNDFQKGDIAEGYSVSREKKESFPLTVTSAQKNPTAFYLCASSIAPGGKYEQYFGPGTRLTVT.

The gene calls are TRBV27 and TRBJ1-2; D is perhaps TRBD1 (5 bases). The V and J ends lost 1 base and 3 bases respectively, with 12 bases between them. The CDR3 length is 15 residues. CDR1 and CDR2 from the germline V gene are MNHEY and SMNVEV (reference sequence). DNA for the CDR3: TGTGCCAGCAGTTTATTGGGTGGGGGTGACTATGGCTACACCTTC. Translated: CASSLLGGGDYGYTF.

This chain connects TRBV5-4 to TRBJ1-4; D perhaps matches TRBD1 (5 bases). V shed 4 bases and J shed 5 bases, with 12 bases lying between them. The CDR3 consists of 14 residues. Germline CDR1 and CDR2: SGHNT and YYREEE (reference sequence). The CDR3 DNA follows: TGTGCCAGCAGCGACCGACAGCGAAATGAAAAACTGTTTTTT. This translates into CASSDRQRNEKLFF.